This T cell receptor beta chain appears in the sequencing data of a study of shared clonotypes between healthy human individuals. Details on this clone: Antigen: not known.

Points from the study as a whole: Memory subsets had estimated richness that was generally smaller than that of naive subsets.

V was pared by 2 bases and J by 6 bases, with 12 bases between. The CDR3 consists of 14 residues. The germline V gene has CDR1 SGHNT and CDR2 YYREEE (reference sequence). Genomic DNA of every subset was divided equally among multiple immunoSEQ plates. When replicate PCRs were run on sorted subsets, they used 200 ng DNA, some 33,000 T cell genomes. Generated by immunoSEQ multiplex PCR, the TCRdb table keeps only in-frame clones and is missing some. This table has roughly 1 million clones, roughly 80% appearing once. The TCR comes from a man between 18 and 29 years old in good health. The chain uses TRBV5-4 and TRBJ2-1; TRBD1 is a possible D gene (6 bases). Specimen: memory CD4+ T cells sorted from blood. Subset in this sample: CD45RA-negative fraction. CDR3 region: CASSLQGSTNEQFF. The CDR3 nucleotides read TGTGCCAGCAGCTTACAGGGCTCGACCAATGAGCAGTTCTTC.